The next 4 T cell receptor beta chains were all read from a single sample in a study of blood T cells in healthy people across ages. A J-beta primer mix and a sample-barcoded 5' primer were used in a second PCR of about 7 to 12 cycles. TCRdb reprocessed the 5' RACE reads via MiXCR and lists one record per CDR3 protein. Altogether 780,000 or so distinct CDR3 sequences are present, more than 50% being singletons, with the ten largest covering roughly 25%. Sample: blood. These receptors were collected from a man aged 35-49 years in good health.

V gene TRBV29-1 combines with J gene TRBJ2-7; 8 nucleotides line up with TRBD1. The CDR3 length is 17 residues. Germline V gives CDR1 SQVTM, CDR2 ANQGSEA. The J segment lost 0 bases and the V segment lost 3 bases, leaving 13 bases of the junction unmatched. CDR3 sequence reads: CSVEGTGVGDYSYEQYF. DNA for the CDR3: TGCAGCGTTGAGGGGACAGGTGTAGGAGATTACTCCTACGAGCAGTACTTC.

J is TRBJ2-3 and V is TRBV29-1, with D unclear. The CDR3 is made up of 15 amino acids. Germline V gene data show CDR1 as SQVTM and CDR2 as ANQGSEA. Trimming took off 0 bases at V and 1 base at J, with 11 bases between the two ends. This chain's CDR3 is CSVEDRRSGTDTQYF. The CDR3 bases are TGCAGCGTTGAAGATCGGAGATCAGGCACAGATACGCAGTATTTT.

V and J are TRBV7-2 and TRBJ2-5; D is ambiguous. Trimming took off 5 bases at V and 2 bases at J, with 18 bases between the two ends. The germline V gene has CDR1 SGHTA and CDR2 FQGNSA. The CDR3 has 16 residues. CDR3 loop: CASSPFSALRQETQYF. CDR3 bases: TGTGCCAGCAGCCCCTTTTCGGCCCTAAGGCAAGAGACCCAGTACTTC.

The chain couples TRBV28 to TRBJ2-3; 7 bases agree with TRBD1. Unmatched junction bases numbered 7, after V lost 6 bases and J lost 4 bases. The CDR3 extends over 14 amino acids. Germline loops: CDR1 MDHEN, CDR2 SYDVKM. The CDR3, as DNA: TGTGCCAGCAGGGGAAAACAGGGGTCAGATACGCAGTATTTT. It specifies CASRGKQGSDTQYF.